Described below is a single TCR beta chain sequence and its context. Trimming took 1 base from V and 9 from J, leaving 13 bases between them. Germline CDR1 is SGHAT and CDR2 is FQDESV (reference sequence). CDR3 size: 14 residues. This sample stems from a study of blood T cell repertoires in COVID-19. About the research overall: COVID-19 samples, acute and convalescent, were from the United States, Italy and Spain. Sources were T cells, B-cell-depleted T cells, or PBMCs; the material itself was cDNA or gDNA.

In the original workflow: From reference gene primer amplification, estimates of nucleated cell counts were derived. Sequenced by immunoSEQ multiplex PCR; TCRdb stores in-frame clones only, minus some. The V and J calls and the clone size are those of that table, but D and trimming were determined from the DNA. The repertoire consists of 350,000 to 450,000 clones, with around 90% occurring once and the leading ten covering 0.95% to 1.5%. Sequencing input: peripheral blood. This chain links TRBV11-1 with TRBJ2-1; D is unresolved. This receptor was taken from a man aged 40-49 years with acute or convalescent COVID-19. The CDR3 region is CASSLGTLNPEQFF. CDR3 DNA sequence: TGTGCCAGCAGCTTAGGAACTTTGAACCCTGAGCAGTTCTTC.